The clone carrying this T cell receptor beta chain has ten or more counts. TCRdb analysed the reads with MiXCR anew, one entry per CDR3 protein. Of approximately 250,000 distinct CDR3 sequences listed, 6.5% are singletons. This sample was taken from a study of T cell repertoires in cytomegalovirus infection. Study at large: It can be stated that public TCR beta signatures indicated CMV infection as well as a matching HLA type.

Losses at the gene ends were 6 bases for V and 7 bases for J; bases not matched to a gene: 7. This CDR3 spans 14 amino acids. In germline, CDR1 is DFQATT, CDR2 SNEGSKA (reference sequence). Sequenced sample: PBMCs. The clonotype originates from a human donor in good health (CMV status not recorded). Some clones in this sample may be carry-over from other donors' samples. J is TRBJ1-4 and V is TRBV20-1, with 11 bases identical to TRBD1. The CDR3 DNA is TGCAGTGCCCTGGACAGGGGGCGAAGTGAAAAACTGTTTTTT. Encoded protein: CSALDRGRSEKLFF.